This T cell receptor (beta chain) was recovered during a study of T cell repertoires in cytomegalovirus infection. Study information: Carrying CMV and the relevant HLA type showed in public TCR beta signatures.

Points from the study as a whole: The study found HLA-C-restricted CMV-specific TCR beta clonotypes dominating the ex vivo response. Identification of carriers of CMV plus the relevant HLA was achieved through cumulative public TCR beta family frequency.

MiXCR, applied by TCRdb to the reads, yields one record per CDR3 protein. The top ten hold about 2.8% of the sample, which has roughly 760,000 distinct CDR3 sequences, 35% seen once. Note on this clonotype: Its target is unknown.

The length of the CDR3 is 16 residues. The V gene end was trimmed by 3 bases and the J gene end by 1 base; junction bases not matched to a gene: 4. Per germline, CDR1 SNHLY and CDR2 FYNNEI. This rearrangement joins TRBV2 to TRBJ1-1; the match to TRBD1 covers 11 bases. The sequenced material came from PBMCs. The receptor comes from a human donor in good health (CMV status not recorded). Some clones in this sample may be carry-over from other donors' samples. The CDR3 region has the DNA TGTGCCAGCAGTGAGAGGACAGGGGGCTCGAACACTGAAGCTTTCTTT. This translates into CASSERTGGSNTEAFF.